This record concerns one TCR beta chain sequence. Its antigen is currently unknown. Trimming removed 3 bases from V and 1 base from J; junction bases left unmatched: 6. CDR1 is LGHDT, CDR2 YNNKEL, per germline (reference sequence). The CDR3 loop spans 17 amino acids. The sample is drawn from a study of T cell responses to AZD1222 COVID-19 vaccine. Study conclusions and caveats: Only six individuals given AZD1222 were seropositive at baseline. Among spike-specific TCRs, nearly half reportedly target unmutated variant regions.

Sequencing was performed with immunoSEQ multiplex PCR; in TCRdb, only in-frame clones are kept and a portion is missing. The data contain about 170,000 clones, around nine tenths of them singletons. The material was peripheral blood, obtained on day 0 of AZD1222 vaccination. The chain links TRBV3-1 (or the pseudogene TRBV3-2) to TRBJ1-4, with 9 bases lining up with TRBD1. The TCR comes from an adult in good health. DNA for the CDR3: TGTGCCAGCAGCCATCGGGGACAGGGAGTAACTAATGAAAAACTGTTTTTT. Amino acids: CASSHRGQGVTNEKLFF.